This entry describes one T cell receptor (beta chain). This sample is part of a study of cytomegalovirus exposure and HLA in healthy donors. Use of 60 Vbeta and 13 Jbeta primers characterized the PCR. Assay: immunoSEQ multiplex PCR; the TCRdb copy retains only in-frame clones and omits some. Among approximately 210,000 clones listed, under 85% were seen once. Regarding donors, all were healthy bone marrow donors. The V and J ends lost 0 bases and 3 bases, in that order; junction bases with no gene match: 8. The CDR3 is 17 residues long. Germline lookup yields CDR1 MGHDK and CDR2 SYGVNS. The clonotype comes from a woman in her fifties or sixties in good health and CMV-seropositive. This chain links TRBV25-1 with TRBJ2-7, with 10 bases fitting TRBD2. The sequencing sample was made of PBMCs. The CDR3 nucleotides are TGTGCCAGCAGTGAATATTGGGGGCCTAGCGGGGGCTACGAGCAGTACTTC. This translates into CASSEYWGPSGGYEQYF.